These 9 T cell receptor beta chains originate from one sample sequenced in a study of T cells in Graves' hyperthyroidism and ophthalmopathy. TCR beta CDR3 regions were amplified from RNA transcripts. First-round RT-PCR targeting the TCR CDR3 was performed with the HTBI primer set. TCRdb redid the calling of the multiplex PCR reads with MiXCR, one entry per CDR3 protein. The profile shows about 380,000 distinct CDR3 sequences, 13% of them singletons. Material: blood. These receptors all stem from a man aged 25 to 40 with Graves' hyperthyroidism that later progressed to Graves' ophthalmopathy.

This clonotype was seen only a few times. This chain connects TRBV4-1 to TRBJ1-2; D is ambiguous. CDR1 MGHRA and CDR2 YSYEKL come from the germline V gene. This CDR3 has 16 amino acids. Between the trimmed V and J ends, which lost 4 bases and 7 bases, there was a span of 22 bases. The CDR3 spells CASSPSYGTLLGGYTF. DNA for the CDR3: TGCGCCAGCAGCCCCAGCTACGGCACGCTTTTGGGTGGCTACACCTTC.

This clonotype was detected a few times. V gene TRBV4-1 combines with J gene TRBJ2-5, with TRBD1 identical over 8 bases. The V segment lost 1 base and the J segment 6 bases; nucleotides outside the gene matches: 13. Germline CDR1 and CDR2: MGHRA and YSYEKL. The CDR3 has 17 residues. CDR3 protein: CASSQAGGRGRDKTQYF. Written as DNA, the CDR3 is TGCGCCAGCAGCCAAGCTGGGGGCAGGGGGCGCGACAAGACCCAGTACTTC.

This clonotype was observed many times. The chain carries TRBV28 and TRBJ1-3; D unclear. Trimming cost V 7 bases and J 5 bases, with 15 bases left between them. Germline CDR1 and CDR2: MDHEN and SYDVKM. The CDR3 extends over 14 amino acids. The CDR3 coding sequence is TGTGCCAGCACCCCCCGGGCCCAGAGAAACACCATATATTTT. Translation gives CASTPRAQRNTIYF.

This clonotype was detected many times. The J gene is TRBJ1-2, the V gene TRBV28, with D tentatively TRBD1 (6 bases). V dropped 6 bases and J dropped 3 bases, with 8 bases sitting between them. Germline V lookup: CDR1 MDHEN, CDR2 SYDVKM. The CDR3 extends over 12 amino acids. The CDR3 DNA reads as TGTGCCAGCAGCGCAGGGGACTATGGCTACACCTTC. The encoded protein is CASSAGDYGYTF.

This clonotype was counted many times. J is TRBJ2-7 and V is TRBV24-1; TRBD2 matches at 7 bases. This CDR3 comprises 17 residues. CDR1 is KGHDR and CDR2 is SFDVKD in the germline V gene. The ends lost 3 bases at V and 0 bases at J; junction bases unmatched: 10. As DNA, the CDR3 is TGTGCCACCAGTGATACCCCCGGGACTACATACTCCTACGAGCAGTACTTC. Protein: CATSDTPGTTYSYEQYF.

The chain has TRBV18 and TRBJ1-5; 8 nucleotides line up with TRBD1. Germline CDR1 reads KGHSH; CDR2 reads LQKENI. The J segment lost 0 bases and the V segment lost 1 base, leaving 5 bases of the junction unmatched. There are 17 residues in the CDR3. Here the CDR3 DNA reads TGTGCCAGCTCACCACGGACAGGGCCTTATAGCAATCAGCCCCAGCATTTT. It yields the protein CASSPRTGPYSNQPQHF.

This clonotype came up a few times. This chain uses TRBV27 with TRBJ1-4; D unresolved. Germline values: CDR1 MNHEY, CDR2 SMNVEV (reference sequence). The CDR3 covers 17 residues. V shed 4 bases and J shed 7 bases, with 22 bases lying between them. CDR3 protein: CASSSSSVAKGGEKLFF. The DNA of the CDR3 is TGTGCCAGCAGTTCCTCCTCTGTGGCAAAAGGCGGTGAAAAACTGTTTTTT.

The CDR3 is CSVDGQSNSPLHF. CDR3 coding DNA: TGCAGCGTTGATGGACAGAGTAATTCACCCCTCCACTTT. The chain employs TRBV29-1 and TRBJ1-6, with a possible D match to TRBD1 (6 bases). Germline CDR1 and CDR2: SQVTM and ANQGSEA. The V end was cut by 3 bases, the J end by 6 bases, with 9 bases between. CDR3 length equals 13 residues.

The chain employs TRBV5-5 and TRBJ2-7; maybe TRBD1 (5 bases). This CDR3 is 14 amino acids long. V was trimmed by 6 bases and J by 0 bases, leaving 13 bases between them. CDR1 and CDR2 (germline): SGHKS, YYEKEE (reference sequence). The DNA of the CDR3 is TGTGCCAGCACTGAACAGGTTAACTCCTACGAGCAGTACTTC. Residues: CASTEQVNSYEQYF.